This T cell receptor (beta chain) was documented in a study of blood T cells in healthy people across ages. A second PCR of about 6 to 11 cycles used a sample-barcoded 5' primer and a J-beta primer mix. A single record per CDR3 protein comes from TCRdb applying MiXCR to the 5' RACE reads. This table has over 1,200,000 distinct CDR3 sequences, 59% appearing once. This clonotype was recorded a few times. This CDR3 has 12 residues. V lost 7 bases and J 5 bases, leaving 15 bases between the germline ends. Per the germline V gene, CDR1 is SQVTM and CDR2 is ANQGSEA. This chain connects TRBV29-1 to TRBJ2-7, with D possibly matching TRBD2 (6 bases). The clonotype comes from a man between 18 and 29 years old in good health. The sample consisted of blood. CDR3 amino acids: CSARGNPNEQYF. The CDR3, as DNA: TGCAGCGCCCGGGGGAACCCCAACGAGCAGTACTTC.